The entry below gives a single T cell receptor beta chain sequence along with its context. The data originate from a study of blood T cell repertoires in COVID-19. Looking at the study overall: Samples came from the United States, Italy and Spain, spanning acute and convalescent COVID-19. Sample material is recorded as cDNA or gDNA derived from T cells, B-cell-depleted T cells, or PBMCs.

V shed 6 bases and J 5 bases; nucleotides not matched to a gene: 9. From germline, CDR1 is MNHEY and CDR2 SVGAGI. The CDR3 sequence is 15 residues long. Per the study methods: For nucleated cells, counts were estimated from reference gene primer amplification. Profiled with immunoSEQ multiplex PCR; TCRdb holds only in-frame clones, not every one. The DNA gave D and trimming, while V, J and clone size come from that table. The table shows fewer than 150,000 clones, with 85% to 90% occurring only once. The material sequenced was peripheral blood. This clonotype originated in a woman in her thirties or forties with acute or convalescent COVID-19. The chain uses TRBV6-5 and TRBJ2-1, with TRBD2 matching 8 bases. CDR3 in amino acids: CASSQTSGSNNEQFF. DNA for the CDR3: TGTGCCAGCAGCCAAACTAGCGGATCTAACAATGAGCAGTTCTTC.